A selection of T cell receptor beta chains follows, all from one sample in a study of cytomegalovirus exposure and HLA in healthy donors. Libraries were prepared by immunoSEQ multiplex PCR; TCRdb keeps only in-frame clonotypes and omits some of them. The sample records around 110,000 clones, around 70% being singletons. Material: PBMCs. These receptors were taken from a woman aged 18-29 years in good health and CMV-seronegative. The CDR3 runs from the conserved cysteine through the conserved F or W. A D gene is named only where the DNA matches it firmly. Clone size is not always given. Where it is, it says once, few, many or a class for expanded clones.

J gene: TRBJ1-1; D gene: TRBD1; V gene: TRBV29-1; clone size: -; CDR3 DNA: TGCAGCGCTGAGGACAGGGGAAACACTGAAGCTTTCTTT; CDR3 protein: CSAEDRGNTEAFF
J gene: TRBJ1-1; D gene: -; V gene: TRBV14; clone size: -; CDR3 DNA: TGTGCCAGCAGCCAAGACCAGGTTACTGAAGCTTTCTTT; CDR3 protein: CASSQDQVTEAFF
J gene: TRBJ2-5; D gene: TRBD2; V gene: TRBV4-2; clone size: -; CDR3 DNA: TGTGCCAGCAGCCCCCGGACTAGCGGGGGAGCCGGAGAGACCCAGTACTTC; CDR3 protein: CASSPRTSGGAGETQYF
J gene: TRBJ1-1; D gene: -; V gene: TRBV5-1; clone size: few; CDR3 DNA: TGCGCCAGCAGCTTGGCAGGGGATAACACTGAAGCTTTCTTT; CDR3 protein: CASSLAGDNTEAFF
J gene: TRBJ1-1; D gene: -; V gene: TRBV6-5; clone size: -; CDR3 DNA: TGTGCCAGCGGAACAGTGAACACTGAAGCTTTCTTT; CDR3 protein: CASGTVNTEAFF
J gene: TRBJ1-5; D gene: -; V gene: TRBV10-3; clone size: -; CDR3 DNA: TGTGCCATCAGCCAAGAGACGGGAAACAATCAGCCCCAGCATTTT; CDR3 protein: CAISQETGNNQPQHF
J gene: TRBJ2-3; D gene: -; V gene: TRBV9; clone size: -; CDR3 DNA: TGTGCCAGCAGCGTAGAACGCGGGACCCGCACAGATACGCAGTATTTT; CDR3 protein: CASSVERGTRTDTQYF
J gene: TRBJ1-4; D gene: -; V gene: TRBV4-1; clone size: few; CDR3 DNA: TGCGCCAGCAGCCAAGCTAGTCGGGCAGGGAATAATGAAAAACTGTTTTTT; CDR3 protein: CASSQASRAGNNEKLFF
J gene: TRBJ1-5; D gene: -; V gene: TRBV7-2; clone size: -; CDR3 DNA: TGTGCCAGCACCCCCCCGGGGGGCGGGGATCAGCCCCAGCATTTT; CDR3 protein: CASTPPGGGDQPQHF
J gene: TRBJ1-1; D gene: -; V gene: TRBV4-1; clone size: -; CDR3 DNA: TGCGCCAGCAGCCAAGAATCCGTCAGGGCGGTTAGAACTGAAGCTTTCTTT; CDR3 protein: CASSQESVRAVRTEAFF
J gene: TRBJ1-4; D gene: -; V gene: TRBV30; clone size: -; CDR3 DNA: TGTGCCTGGAGTGGGGACTTTTTGGGAGGAAATGAAAAACTGTTTTTT; CDR3 protein: CAWSGDFLGGNEKLFF
J gene: TRBJ1-3; D gene: -; V gene: TRBV7-9; clone size: -; CDR3 DNA: TGTGCCAGCTCAAGGGGATCTGGAAACACCATATATTTT; CDR3 protein: CASSRGSGNTIYF
J gene: TRBJ2-7; D gene: -; V gene: TRBV28; clone size: -; CDR3 DNA: TGTGCCAGCAGTTTGTGGGTGGGGCAGACTGACTACGAGCAGTACTTC; CDR3 protein: CASSLWVGQTDYEQYF
J gene: TRBJ1-1; D gene: -; V gene: TRBV28; clone size: -; CDR3 DNA: TGTGCCAGCAGTTTGAAATTAGGGAGGACGGGACTGAACACTGAAGCTTTCTTT; CDR3 protein: CASSLKLGRTGLNTEAFF
J gene: TRBJ1-4; D gene: -; V gene: TRBV28; clone size: -; CDR3 DNA: TGTGCCAGCAGTGCTACAGGGACAACTAATGAAAAACTGTTTTTT; CDR3 protein: CASSATGTTNEKLFF
J gene: TRBJ1-1; D gene: -; V gene: TRBV13; clone size: -; CDR3 DNA: TGTGCCAGCAGCTTGGACAGCGGGAACACTGAAGCTTTCTTT; CDR3 protein: CASSLDSGNTEAFF
J gene: TRBJ2-6; D gene: -; V gene: TRBV7-9; clone size: -; CDR3 DNA: TGTGCCAGCGGCTTTTTCCCCTCCTCTGGGGCCAACGTCCTGACTTTC; CDR3 protein: CASGFFPSSGANVLTF
J gene: TRBJ2-3; D gene: -; V gene: TRBV6-1; clone size: -; CDR3 DNA: TGTGCCAGCAGTGAATCCTTCACAGATACGCAGTATTTT; CDR3 protein: CASSESFTDTQYF
J gene: TRBJ1-3; D gene: -; V gene: TRBV9; clone size: -; CDR3 DNA: TGTGCCAGCAGCACCAGGGGTTCTTTTGGAAACACCATATATTTT; CDR3 protein: CASSTRGSFGNTIYF
J gene: TRBJ1-6; D gene: -; V gene: TRBV6-1; clone size: -; CDR3 DNA: TGTGCCAGCAGCACGACAGACGCATCGTTCCCCCTCCACTTT; CDR3 protein: CASSTTDASFPLHF
J gene: TRBJ1-2; D gene: TRBD1; V gene: TRBV15; clone size: once; CDR3 DNA: TGTGCCACCAGCAGAGATCTGGACAGGGATATGAACTATGGCTACACCTTC; CDR3 protein: CATSRDLDRDMNYGYTF
J gene: TRBJ2-7; D gene: TRBD2; V gene: TRBV5-4; clone size: -; CDR3 DNA: TGTGCCAGCAGCTTGGAGGGGACTAGCGGGGCATACGAGCAGTACTTC; CDR3 protein: CASSLEGTSGAYEQYF
J gene: TRBJ2-1; D gene: TRBD1; V gene: TRBV28; clone size: -; CDR3 DNA: TGTGCCAGCAGTTTACGCCTAGGACAGGGAGACAATGAGCAGTTCTTC; CDR3 protein: CASSLRLGQGDNEQFF
J gene: TRBJ1-2; D gene: -; V gene: TRBV5-1; clone size: few; CDR3 DNA: TGCGCCAGCAGCTTACGGTCGCTCTATGGCTACACCTTC; CDR3 protein: CASSLRSLYGYTF
J gene: TRBJ2-5; D gene: -; V gene: TRBV4-1; clone size: -; CDR3 DNA: TGCGCCAGCAGCCAAGTTACAGGGAAGGAGACCCAGTACTTC; CDR3 protein: CASSQVTGKETQYF
J gene: TRBJ1-5; D gene: TRBD1; V gene: TRBV13; clone size: few; CDR3 DNA: TGTGCCAGCAGCTTAAGGCCGACAGGGGCAGACCTTTATAGCAATCAGCCCCAGCATTTT; CDR3 protein: CASSLRPTGADLYSNQPQHF
J gene: TRBJ2-2; D gene: TRBD1; V gene: TRBV9; clone size: -; CDR3 DNA: TGTGCCAGCAGCGCCACCGGGACAGGGAACACCGGGGAGCTGTTTTTT; CDR3 protein: CASSATGTGNTGELFF
J gene: TRBJ1-1; D gene: -; V gene: TRBV19; clone size: few; CDR3 DNA: TGTGCCAGTAGTATAATCGCGGGGAACACTGAAGCTTTCTTT; CDR3 protein: CASSIIAGNTEAFF
J gene: TRBJ2-5; D gene: TRBD2; V gene: TRBV13; clone size: -; CDR3 DNA: TGTGCCAGCAGCATCTCTAGCGGGGGGGATCAAGAGACCCAGTACTTC; CDR3 protein: CASSISSGGDQETQYF
J gene: TRBJ1-5; D gene: -; V gene: TRBV28; clone size: -; CDR3 DNA: TGTGCCAGCAATGAACCCGGGGTTACTAACAATCAGCCCCAGCATTTT; CDR3 protein: CASNEPGVTNNQPQHF
J gene: TRBJ1-2; D gene: -; V gene: TRBV5-1; clone size: -; CDR3 DNA: TGCGCCAGCAGCTTGGGTTCAGGTGAAACGGACTATGGCTACACCTTC; CDR3 protein: CASSLGSGETDYGYTF
J gene: TRBJ1-1; D gene: TRBD1; V gene: TRBV15; clone size: -; CDR3 DNA: TGTGCCACCAGCAGAGCCAGACAGGGATACACTGAAGCTTTCTTT; CDR3 protein: CATSRARQGYTEAFF
J gene: TRBJ1-2; D gene: -; V gene: TRBV2; clone size: -; CDR3 DNA: TGTGCCAGCAGTGAAGTTACGGGAGGCTATGGCTACACCTTC; CDR3 protein: CASSEVTGGYGYTF
J gene: TRBJ1-5; D gene: -; V gene: TRBV7-9; clone size: few; CDR3 DNA: TGTGCCAGCAGCCAGGACAGCCGCTTAAATCAGCCCCAGCATTTT; CDR3 protein: CASSQDSRLNQPQHF
J gene: TRBJ1-5; D gene: -; V gene: TRBV15; clone size: -; CDR3 DNA: TGTGCCACCAGCAGAGATTCGGTAACTATCATGCAGCCCCAGCATTTT; CDR3 protein: CATSRDSVTIMQPQHF
J gene: TRBJ1-2; D gene: TRBD1; V gene: TRBV18; clone size: -; CDR3 DNA: TGTGCCAGCTCGCCCCCGGGACAGGGGGATGGCTACACCTTC; CDR3 protein: CASSPPGQGDGYTF
J gene: TRBJ1-3; D gene: TRBD1; V gene: TRBV7-6; clone size: -; CDR3 DNA: TGTGCCAGCAGCCGCACCTGGACAGGGAACACCATATATTTT; CDR3 protein: CASSRTWTGNTIYF
J gene: TRBJ1-1; D gene: -; V gene: TRBV18; clone size: -; CDR3 DNA: TGTGCCAGCTCACCAAGCATTTCGGGTAAGACTGAAGCTTTCTTT; CDR3 protein: CASSPSISGKTEAFF